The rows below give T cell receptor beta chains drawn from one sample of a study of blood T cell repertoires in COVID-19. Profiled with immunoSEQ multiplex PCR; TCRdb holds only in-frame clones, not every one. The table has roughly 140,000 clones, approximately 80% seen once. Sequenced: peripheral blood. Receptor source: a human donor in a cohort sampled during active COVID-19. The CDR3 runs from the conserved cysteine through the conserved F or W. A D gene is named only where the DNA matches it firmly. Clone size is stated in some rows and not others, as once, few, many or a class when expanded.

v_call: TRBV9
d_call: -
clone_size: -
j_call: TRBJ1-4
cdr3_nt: TGTGCCAGCAGCGTAGCTGTAGGGGAGGGTGAAAAACTGTTTTTT
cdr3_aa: CASSVAVGEGEKLFF

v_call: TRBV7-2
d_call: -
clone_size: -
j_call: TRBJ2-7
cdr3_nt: TGTGCCAGCAGCGGGGCATCCTACGAGCAGTACTTC
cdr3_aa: CASSGASYEQYF

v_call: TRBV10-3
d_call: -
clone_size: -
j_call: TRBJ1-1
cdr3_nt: TGTGCCACCTCAGGGGTGAACACTGAAGCTTTCTTT
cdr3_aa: CATSGVNTEAFF

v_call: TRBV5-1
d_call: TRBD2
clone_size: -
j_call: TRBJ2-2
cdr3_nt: TGCGCCAGCAGCTTGGTGACTAGCGGGGGGTCCGGGGAGCTGTTTTTT
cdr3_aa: CASSLVTSGGSGELFF

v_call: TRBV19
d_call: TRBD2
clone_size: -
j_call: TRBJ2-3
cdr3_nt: TGTGCCAGTAGTATAACTAGCGGGGGGGTGACAGATACGCAGTATTTT
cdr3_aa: CASSITSGGVTDTQYF

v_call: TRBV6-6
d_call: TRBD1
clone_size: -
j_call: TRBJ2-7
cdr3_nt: TGTGCCAGCAGTCCCCAGGGGGACGAGCAGTACTTC
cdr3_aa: CASSPQGDEQYF

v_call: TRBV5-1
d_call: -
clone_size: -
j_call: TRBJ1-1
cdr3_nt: TGCGCCAGCAGCTTAACCAGCACTGAAGCTTTCTTT
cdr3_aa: CASSLTSTEAFF

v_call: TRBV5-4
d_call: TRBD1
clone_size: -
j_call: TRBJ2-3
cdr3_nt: TGTGCCAGCAGCCCCCGGACAGGTGGCACAGATACGCAGTATTTT
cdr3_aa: CASSPRTGGTDTQYF

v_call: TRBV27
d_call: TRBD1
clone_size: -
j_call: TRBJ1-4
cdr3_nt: TGTGCCAGCAGTTCTACAGGGGCGGGGAATGAAAAACTGTTTTTT
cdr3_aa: CASSSTGAGNEKLFF

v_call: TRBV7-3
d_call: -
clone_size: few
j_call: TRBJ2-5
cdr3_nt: TGTGCCAGCAGCCCGGGGTCTTGGGAGACCCAGTACTTC
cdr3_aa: CASSPGSWETQYF

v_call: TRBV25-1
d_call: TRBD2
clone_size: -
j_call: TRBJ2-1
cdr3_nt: TGTGCCAGCAGTGGGTTCGGGGGGGCTTACAATGAGCAGTTCTTC
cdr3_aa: CASSGFGGAYNEQFF

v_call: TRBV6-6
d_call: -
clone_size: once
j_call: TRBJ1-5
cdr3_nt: TGTGCCAGCAGTGTCGGACAGAGCAATCAGCCCCAGCATTTT
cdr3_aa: CASSVGQSNQPQHF

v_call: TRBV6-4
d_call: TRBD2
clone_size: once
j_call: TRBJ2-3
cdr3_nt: TGTGCCAGCAGTGACCTAGCGGGGGACGGGACAGATACGCAGTATTTT
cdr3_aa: CASSDLAGDGTDTQYF

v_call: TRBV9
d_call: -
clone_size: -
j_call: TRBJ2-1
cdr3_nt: TGTGCCAGCAGCGTAGGAGGGTATGAGCAGTTCTTC
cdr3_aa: CASSVGGYEQFF